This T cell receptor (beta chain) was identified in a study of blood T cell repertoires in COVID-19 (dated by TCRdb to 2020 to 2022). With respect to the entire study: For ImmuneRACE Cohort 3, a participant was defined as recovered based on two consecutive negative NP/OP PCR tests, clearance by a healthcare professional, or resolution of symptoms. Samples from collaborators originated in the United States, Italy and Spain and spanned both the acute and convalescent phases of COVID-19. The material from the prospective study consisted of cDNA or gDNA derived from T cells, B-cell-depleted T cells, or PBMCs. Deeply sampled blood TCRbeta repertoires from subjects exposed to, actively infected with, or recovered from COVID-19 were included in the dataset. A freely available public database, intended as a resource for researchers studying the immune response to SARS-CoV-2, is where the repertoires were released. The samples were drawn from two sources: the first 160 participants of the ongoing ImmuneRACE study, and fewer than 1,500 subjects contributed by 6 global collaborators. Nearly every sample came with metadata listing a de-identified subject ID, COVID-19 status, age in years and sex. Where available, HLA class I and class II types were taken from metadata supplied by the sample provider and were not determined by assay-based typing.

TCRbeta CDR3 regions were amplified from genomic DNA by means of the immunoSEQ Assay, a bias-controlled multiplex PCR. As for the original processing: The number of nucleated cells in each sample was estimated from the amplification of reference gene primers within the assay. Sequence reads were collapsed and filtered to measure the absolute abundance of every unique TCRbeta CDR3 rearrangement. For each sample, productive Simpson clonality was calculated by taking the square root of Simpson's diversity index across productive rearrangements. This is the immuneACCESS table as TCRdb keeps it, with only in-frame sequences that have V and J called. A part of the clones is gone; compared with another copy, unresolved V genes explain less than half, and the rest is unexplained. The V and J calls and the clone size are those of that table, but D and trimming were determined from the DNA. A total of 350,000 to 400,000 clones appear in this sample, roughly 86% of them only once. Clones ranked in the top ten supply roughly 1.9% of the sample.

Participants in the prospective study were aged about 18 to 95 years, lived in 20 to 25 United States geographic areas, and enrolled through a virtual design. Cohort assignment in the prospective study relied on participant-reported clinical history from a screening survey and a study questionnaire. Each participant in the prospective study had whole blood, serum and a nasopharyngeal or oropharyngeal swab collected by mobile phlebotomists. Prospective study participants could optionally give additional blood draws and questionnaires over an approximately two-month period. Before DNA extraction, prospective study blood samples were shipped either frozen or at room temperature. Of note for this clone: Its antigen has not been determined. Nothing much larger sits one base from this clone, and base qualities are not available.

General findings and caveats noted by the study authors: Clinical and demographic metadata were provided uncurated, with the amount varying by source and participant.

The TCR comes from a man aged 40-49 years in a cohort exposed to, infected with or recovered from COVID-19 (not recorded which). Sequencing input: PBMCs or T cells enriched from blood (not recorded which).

The nucleotide sequence reads TGTGCCAGTAGTATGGACCAGGGTTACGAGCAGTACTTC. It translates to CASSMDQGYEQYF. The chain employs TRBV19 and TRBJ2-7; the D gene is perhaps TRBD1, from 5 matching bases. The CDR3 measures 13 amino acids from cysteine to phenylalanine. Only CDR3 DNA is held: 39 bases, read in frame from base 1. The germline V gene (reference sequence) supplies CDR1 LNHDA and CDR2 SQIVND. Trimming takes 3 bases from V and 4 bases from J, and the germline ends sit 10 bases apart.